A selection of T cell receptor beta chains follows, all from one sample in a study of beta chain features in type 1 diabetes. Repertoires were generated with immunoSEQ multiplex PCR, while TCRdb's copy carries only in-frame clones and drops some. This sample has 200,000 to 300,000 clones, with 11% to 15% found just once. Source material: naive CD4+ T cells from blood. Receptors were obtained from a woman aged 40 to 50 in good health. Both conserved end residues are part of each CDR3. A D gene is named only where the DNA matches it firmly. Not all rows give a size; the values are once, few, many and, for expanded clones, a class.

cdr3_length	d_call	v_call	j_call	clone_size	cdr3_nt	cdr3_aa
15	NA	TRBV18	TRBJ1-1	NA	TGTGCCAGCTCACCACCGACTGCCTTGAACACTGAAGCTTTCTTT	CASSPPTALNTEAFF
16	NA	TRBV5-1	TRBJ2-1	few	TGCGCCAGCAGCTTGGAACTTCAGGGTTCCTACAATGAGCAGTTCTTC	CASSLELQGSYNEQFF
15	TRBD2	TRBV7-8	TRBJ2-7	NA	TGTGCCAGCAGCTTAACGACTAGCGGGGGACACGAGCAGTACTTC	CASSLTTSGGHEQYF
12	TRBD1	TRBV29-1	TRBJ1-2	many	TGCAGCACGGACAGGGGGCTCGGGGGCTACACCTTC	CSTDRGLGGYTF
13	NA	TRBV10-3	TRBJ2-7	few	TGTGCCATCAGTGAGCAGGGAACCCACGAGCAGTACTTC	CAISEQGTHEQYF
15	TRBD1	TRBV5-5	TRBJ2-1	few	TGTGCCAGCAGCTTGGAACGGACAGGTGACAATGAGCAGTTCTTC	CASSLERTGDNEQFF
13	NA	TRBV25-1	TRBJ1-4	few	TGTGCCAGCGGGGAGGGGCGAGAAGAAAAACTGTTTTTT	CASGEGREEKLFF
15	TRBD1	TRBV29-1	TRBJ1-2	few	TGCAGCCCCAGGGACAGGTCGGAGGTCTGCTATGGCTACACCTTC	CSPRDRSEVCYGYTF
15	TRBD1	TRBV11-1	TRBJ2-7	few	TGTGCCAGCAGCTATACGGACAGGAGTCAAATTGAACAGTACTTC	CASSYTDRSQIEQYF
12	NA	TRBV2	TRBJ2-3	NA	TGTGCCAGCAGTGAAGCTCAAGATACGCAGTATTTT	CASSEAQDTQYF
17	TRBD1	TRBV11-2	TRBJ2-7	once	TGTGCCAGCAGCTTATTAGGTGCCGGGACAGGGCTGGGGGAGCAGTACTTC	CASSLLGAGTGLGEQYF
15	TRBD1	TRBV19	TRBJ1-1	NA	TGTGCCAGTAGTATAACAGGGGCCTTGGCCCTTGAAGCTTTCTTT	CASSITGALALEAFF
15	TRBD2	TRBV5-1	TRBJ2-3	NA	TGCGCCAGCTACCAAGGACTAGCGGACACAGATACGCAGTATTTT	CASYQGLADTDTQYF
15	NA	TRBV18	TRBJ1-1	few	TGTGCCAGCTCACCACAGGGGAATAAGAACACTGAAGCTTTCTTT	CASSPQGNKNTEAFF
17	NA	TRBV2	TRBJ2-5	few	TGTGCCAGCAGCAAGCCGTCTACTAGTCGTACACAAGAGACCCAGTACTTC	CASSKPSTSRTQETQYF
15	NA	TRBV11-2	TRBJ2-2	few	TGTGCCAGCAGCTCCCTTGGCGGGCCCACCGGGGAGCTGTTTTTT	CASSSLGGPTGELFF
15	NA	TRBV4-3	TRBJ2-7	NA	TGCGCCAGCAGCCAAGTGGCCACCAACTCCTACGAGCAGTACTTC	CASSQVATNSYEQYF